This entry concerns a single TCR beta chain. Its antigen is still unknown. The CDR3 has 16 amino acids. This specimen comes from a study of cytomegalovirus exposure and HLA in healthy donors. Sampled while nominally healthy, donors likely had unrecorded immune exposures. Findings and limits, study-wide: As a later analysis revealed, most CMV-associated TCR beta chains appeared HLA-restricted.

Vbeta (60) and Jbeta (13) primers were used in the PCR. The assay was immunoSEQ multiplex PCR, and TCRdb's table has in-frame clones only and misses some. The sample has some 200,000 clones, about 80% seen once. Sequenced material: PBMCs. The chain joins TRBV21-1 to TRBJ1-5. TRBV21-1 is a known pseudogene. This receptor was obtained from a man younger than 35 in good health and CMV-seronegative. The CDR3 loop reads CAILEGAGDSNQPQHF. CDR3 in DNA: TGTGCCATCCTAGAAGGGGCGGGGGATAGCAATCAGCCCCAGCATTTT.